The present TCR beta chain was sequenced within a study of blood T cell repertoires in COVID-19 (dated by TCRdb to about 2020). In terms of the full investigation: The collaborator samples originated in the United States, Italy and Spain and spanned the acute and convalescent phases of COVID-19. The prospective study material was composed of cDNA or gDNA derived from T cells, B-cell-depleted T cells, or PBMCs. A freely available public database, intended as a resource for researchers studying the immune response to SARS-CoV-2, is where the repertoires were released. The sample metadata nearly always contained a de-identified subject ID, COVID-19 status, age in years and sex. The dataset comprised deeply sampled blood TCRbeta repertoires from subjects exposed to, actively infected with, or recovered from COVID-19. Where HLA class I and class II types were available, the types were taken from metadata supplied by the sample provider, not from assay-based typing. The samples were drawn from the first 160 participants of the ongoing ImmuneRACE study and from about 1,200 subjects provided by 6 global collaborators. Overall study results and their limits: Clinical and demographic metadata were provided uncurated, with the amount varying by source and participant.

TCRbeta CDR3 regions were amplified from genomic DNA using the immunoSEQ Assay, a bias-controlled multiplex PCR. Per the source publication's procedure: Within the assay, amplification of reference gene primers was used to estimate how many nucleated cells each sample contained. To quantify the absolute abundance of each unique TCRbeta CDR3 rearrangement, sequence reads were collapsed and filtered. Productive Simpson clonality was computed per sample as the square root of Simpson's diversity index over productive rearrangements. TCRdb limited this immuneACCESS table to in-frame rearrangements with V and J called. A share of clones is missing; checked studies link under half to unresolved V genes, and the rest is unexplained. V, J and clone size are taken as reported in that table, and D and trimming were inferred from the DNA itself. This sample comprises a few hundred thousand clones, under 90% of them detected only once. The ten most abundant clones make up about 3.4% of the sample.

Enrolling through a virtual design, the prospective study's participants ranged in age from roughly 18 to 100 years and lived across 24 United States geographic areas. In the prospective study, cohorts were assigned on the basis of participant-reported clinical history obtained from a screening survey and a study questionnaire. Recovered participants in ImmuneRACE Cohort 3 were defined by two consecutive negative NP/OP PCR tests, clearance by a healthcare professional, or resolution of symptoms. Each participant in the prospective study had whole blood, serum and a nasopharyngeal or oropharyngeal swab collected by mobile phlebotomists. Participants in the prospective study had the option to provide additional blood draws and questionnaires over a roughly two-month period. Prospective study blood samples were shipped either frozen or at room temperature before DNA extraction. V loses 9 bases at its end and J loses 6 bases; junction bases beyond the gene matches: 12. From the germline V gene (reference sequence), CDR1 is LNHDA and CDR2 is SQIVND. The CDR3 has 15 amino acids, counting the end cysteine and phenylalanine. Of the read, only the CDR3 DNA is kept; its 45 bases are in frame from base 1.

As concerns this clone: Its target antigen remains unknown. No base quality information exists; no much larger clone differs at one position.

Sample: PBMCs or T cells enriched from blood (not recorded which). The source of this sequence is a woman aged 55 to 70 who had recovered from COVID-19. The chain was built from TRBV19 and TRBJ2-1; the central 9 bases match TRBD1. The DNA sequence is TGTGCCAGCGACAGCGGACAGGGGCTCTCCAATGAGCAGTTCTTC. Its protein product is CASDSGQGLSNEQFF.